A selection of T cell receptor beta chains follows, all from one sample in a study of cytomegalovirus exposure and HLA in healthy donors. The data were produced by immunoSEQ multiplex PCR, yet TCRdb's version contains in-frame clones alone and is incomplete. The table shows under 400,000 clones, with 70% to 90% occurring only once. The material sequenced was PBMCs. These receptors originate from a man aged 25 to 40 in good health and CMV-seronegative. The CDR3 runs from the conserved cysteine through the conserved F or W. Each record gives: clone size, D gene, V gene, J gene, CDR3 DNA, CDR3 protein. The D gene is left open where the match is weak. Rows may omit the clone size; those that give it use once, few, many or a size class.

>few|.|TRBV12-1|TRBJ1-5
TGTGCCAGCAGCTTTCCCCGGGACAGGGCGGATCAGCCCCAGCATTTT
CASSFPRDRADQPQHF
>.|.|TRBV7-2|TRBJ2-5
TGTGCCAGCAGCTTAGTTGGTTCTGGTCGGGGGGAGACCCAGTACTTC
CASSLVGSGRGETQYF
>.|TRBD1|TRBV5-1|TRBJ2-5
TGCGCCAGCAGCTTGGGGGACAGGGACGTGGGTGAGACCCAGTACTTC
CASSLGDRDVGETQYF
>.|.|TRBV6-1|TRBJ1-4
TGTGCCAGCAGTGAATGGACTGGGGGGTATGAAAAACTGTTTTTT
CASSEWTGGYEKLFF
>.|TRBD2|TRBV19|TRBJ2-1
TGTGCCAGTAGTATCATTGCGGGGGGCTCCTACAATGAGCAGTTCTTC
CASSIIAGGSYNEQFF
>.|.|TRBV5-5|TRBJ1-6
TGTGCCAGCAGCTACTCACGGGATTCACCCCTCCACTTT
CASSYSRDSPLHF
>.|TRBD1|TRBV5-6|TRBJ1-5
TGTGCCAGCAGCTTGTATCGGCAGGGGGCGGTCAATCAGCCCCAGCATTTT
CASSLYRQGAVNQPQHF
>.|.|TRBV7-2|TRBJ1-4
TGTGCCAGCAGCAGACAGACAGGAAATAATGAAAAACTGTTTTTT
CASSRQTGNNEKLFF
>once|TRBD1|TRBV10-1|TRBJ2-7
TGCGCCAGCAGTCTTTCCGGGACAGGGATTTACGAGCAGTACTTC
CASSLSGTGIYEQYF
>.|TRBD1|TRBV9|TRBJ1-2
TGTGCCAGCAGCGTTGACAGGGGTGGGGACTATGGCTACACCTTC
CASSVDRGGDYGYTF
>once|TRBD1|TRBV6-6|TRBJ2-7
TGTGCCAGCAGTCTCGTGGACAGGCCCTACGAGCAGTACTTC
CASSLVDRPYEQYF